This is a list of T cell receptor beta chains from one sample in a study of T cell clusters in autoimmune cytopenias. TCRdb reprocessed the multiplex PCR reads and reports one entry per CDR3 protein, with no DNA. The sample is made up of about 4,300 distinct CDR3 sequences, and the top ten hold under 25% of it. The sequenced material came from peripheral blood. The receptor source for this set is a human donor with an autoimmune cytopenia or autoimmune hepatitis (not recorded which). Each CDR3 is given with its conserved first and last residue. The size entry is marked missing in some rows and otherwise reads once, few, many or a size class.

j_call clone_size v_call cdr3_aa
TRBJ2-7 medium-sized TRBV29-1 CSGGRGVGREQYF
TRBJ2-7 - TRBV30 CAWSVSQFYEQYF
TRBJ2-5 - TRBV7-2 CASSLGLESILAGETQYF
TRBJ1-2 - TRBV20-1 CSATRQGPYGYTF
TRBJ2-2 large TRBV29-1 CSVEPGHPTGELFF
TRBJ2-4 medium-sized TRBV18 CASSPGAVVKNIQYF
TRBJ2-2 medium-sized TRBV12-3/TRBV12-4 CASKRDLNTGELFF
TRBJ2-2 - TRBV5-1 CASSRAGTGGTGELFF
TRBJ1-6 - TRBV28 CASNSGSYNSPLHF
TRBJ1-1 medium-sized TRBV30 CAWDRGVNTEAFF
TRBJ1-2 - TRBV28 CAVRRGYYGYTF
TRBJ2-7 - TRBV20-1 CSAIPSDLGSYEQYF
TRBJ2-7 - TRBV20-1 CSAKGLAGVYEQYF
TRBJ1-3 medium-sized TRBV6-2/TRBV6-3 CASRPAAGNTIYF
TRBJ2-7 - TRBV5-8 CASSAGRGQHDFYEQYF
TRBJ1-5 - TRBV19 CASSRTAERKKHQHF
TRBJ1-1 - TRBV6-2/TRBV6-3 CASSYSKSGTEAFF
TRBJ1-1 - TRBV5-3 CARSSGTVNTEAFF
TRBJ2-5 medium-sized TRBV27 CASSPLPRDAQETQYF
TRBJ2-5 medium-sized TRBV20-1 CSAPKAGGETQYF
TRBJ2-7 - TRBV20-1 CSGTGTGRYEQYF
TRBJ1-4 medium-sized TRBV18 CASSPNRGNEKLFF
TRBJ2-1 medium-sized TRBV11-2 CASSEELGLLDEQFF
TRBJ2-6 medium-sized TRBV5-6 CASSWGGGAGANVLTF
TRBJ1-6 medium-sized TRBV12-3/TRBV12-4 CASRLWGSGSPLHF
TRBJ2-5 - TRBV12-3/TRBV12-4 CASSSASGPQETQYF
TRBJ2-1 medium-sized TRBV6-1 CASRGLAGAHPRNEQFF
TRBJ1-4 - TRBV5-1 CASSKGQGAGSGEKLFF
TRBJ2-1 - TRBV5-1 CASSTGTGVGSEQFF
TRBJ2-7 medium-sized TRBV18 CASSPSAGGFDEQYF
TRBJ1-6 - TRBV27 CASSSPLGSYNSPLHF
TRBJ2-7 large TRBV29-1 CSVERQGYEQYF
TRBJ1-1 medium-sized TRBV18 CASSFESGGYTEAFF
TRBJ2-7 - TRBV6-5 CASSLLGQGGEQYF
TRBJ1-2 medium-sized TRBV6-5 CASSPQGVAGYTF
TRBJ1-4 - TRBV20-1 CSAGRGAGEKLFF
TRBJ1-2 - TRBV28 CASSPGTAGYGYTF
TRBJ1-5 - TRBV20-1 CSASLVQPNQPQHF
TRBJ1-2 medium-sized TRBV27 CASSLQTGAGGYTF
TRBJ1-5 medium-sized TRBV5-4 CASSLDGQGSNQPQHF
TRBJ1-4 medium-sized TRBV6-5 CASSNAWDRVGEKLFF
TRBJ1-4 - TRBV7-6 CASSFFNEKLFF
TRBJ2-5 medium-sized TRBV10-3 CAIIPDRDQETQYF
TRBJ1-6 medium-sized TRBV27 CASRGAYNSPLHF
TRBJ2-3 - TRBV20-1 CSARGGASVAQYF
TRBJ2-3 - TRBV5-1 CASSKGLAARDTQYF
TRBJ2-5 - TRBV20-1 CSADGTGDQETQYF
TRBJ1-4 medium-sized TRBV30 CAFQQVGTNEKLFF
TRBJ1-2 - TRBV7-2 CASTWDSNYGYTF
TRBJ2-5 - TRBV24-1 CATSDPRGAGKETQYF
TRBJ1-5 - TRBV12-3/TRBV12-4 CASSPQGAGFYQPQHF
TRBJ2-1 medium-sized TRBV15 CATSRERGNEQFF
TRBJ2-7 - TRBV4-3 CASSPRADVAYEQYF